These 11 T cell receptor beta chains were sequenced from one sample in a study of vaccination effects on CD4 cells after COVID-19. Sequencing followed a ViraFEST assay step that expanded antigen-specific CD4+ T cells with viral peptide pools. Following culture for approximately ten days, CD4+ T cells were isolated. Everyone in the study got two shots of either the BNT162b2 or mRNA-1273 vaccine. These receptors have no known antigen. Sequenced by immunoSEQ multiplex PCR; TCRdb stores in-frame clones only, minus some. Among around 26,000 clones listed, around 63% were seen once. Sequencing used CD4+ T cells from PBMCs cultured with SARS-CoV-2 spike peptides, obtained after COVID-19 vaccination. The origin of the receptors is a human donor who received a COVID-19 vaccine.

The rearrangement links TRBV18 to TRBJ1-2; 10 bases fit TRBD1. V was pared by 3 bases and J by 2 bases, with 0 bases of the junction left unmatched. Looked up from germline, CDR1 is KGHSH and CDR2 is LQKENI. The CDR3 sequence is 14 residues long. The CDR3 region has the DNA TGTGCCAGCTCACCGGGACAGGGGAACTATGGCTACACCTTC. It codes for CASSPGQGNYGYTF.

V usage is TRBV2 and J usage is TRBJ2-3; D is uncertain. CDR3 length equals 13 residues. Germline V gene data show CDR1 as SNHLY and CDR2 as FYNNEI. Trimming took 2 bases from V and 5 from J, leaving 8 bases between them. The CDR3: CASSELRRDTQYF. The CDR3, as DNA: TGTGCCAGCAGTGAATTGCGCAGAGATACGCAGTATTTT. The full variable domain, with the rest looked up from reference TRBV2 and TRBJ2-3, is EPEVTQTPSHQVTQMGQEVILRCVPISNHLYFYWYRQILGQKVEFLVSFYNNEISEKSEIFDDQFSVERPDGSNFTLKIRSTKLEDSAMYFCASSELRRDTQYFGPGTRLTVL.

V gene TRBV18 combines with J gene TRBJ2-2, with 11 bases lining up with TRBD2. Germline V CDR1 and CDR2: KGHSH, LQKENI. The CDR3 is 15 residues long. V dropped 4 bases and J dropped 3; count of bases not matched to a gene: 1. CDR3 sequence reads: CASSRLAGYTGELFF. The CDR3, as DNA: TGTGCCAGCTCACGACTAGCGGGGTACACCGGGGAGCTGTTTTTT.

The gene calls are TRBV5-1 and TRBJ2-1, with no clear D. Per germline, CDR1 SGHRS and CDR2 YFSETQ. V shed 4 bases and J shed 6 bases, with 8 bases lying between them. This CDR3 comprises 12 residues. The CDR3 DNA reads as TGCGCCAGCAGCGATTCCGGCAATGAGCAGTTCTTC. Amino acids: CASSDSGNEQFF.

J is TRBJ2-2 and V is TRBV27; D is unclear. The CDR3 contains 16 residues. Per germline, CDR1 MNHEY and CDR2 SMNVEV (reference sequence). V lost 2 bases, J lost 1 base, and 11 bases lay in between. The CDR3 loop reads CASSLQADLNTGELFF. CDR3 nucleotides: TGTGCCAGCAGTTTACAGGCAGACCTGAACACCGGGGAGCTGTTTTTT.

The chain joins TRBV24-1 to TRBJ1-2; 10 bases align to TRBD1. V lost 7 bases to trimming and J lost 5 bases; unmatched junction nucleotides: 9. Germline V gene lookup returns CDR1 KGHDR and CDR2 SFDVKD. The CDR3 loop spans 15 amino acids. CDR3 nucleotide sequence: TGTGCCACCAGCGAACGCGGGACAGGGGATTATGGCTACACCTTC. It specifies CATSERGTGDYGYTF.

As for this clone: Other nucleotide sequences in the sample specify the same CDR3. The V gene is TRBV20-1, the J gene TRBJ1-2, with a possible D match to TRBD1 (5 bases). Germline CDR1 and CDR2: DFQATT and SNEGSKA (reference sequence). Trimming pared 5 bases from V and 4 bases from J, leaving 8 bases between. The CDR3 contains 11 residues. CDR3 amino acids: CSAADIYGYTF. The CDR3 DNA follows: TGCAGTGCTGCGGACATCTATGGCTACACCTTC.

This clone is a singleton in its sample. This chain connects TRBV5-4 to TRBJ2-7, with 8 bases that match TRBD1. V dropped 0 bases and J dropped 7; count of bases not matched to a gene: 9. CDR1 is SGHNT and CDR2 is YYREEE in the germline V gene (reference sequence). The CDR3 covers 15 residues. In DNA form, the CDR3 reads TGTGCCAGCAGCTTGGACAGGGGGACAGCGAATGAGCAGTACTTC. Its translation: CASSLDRGTANEQYF.

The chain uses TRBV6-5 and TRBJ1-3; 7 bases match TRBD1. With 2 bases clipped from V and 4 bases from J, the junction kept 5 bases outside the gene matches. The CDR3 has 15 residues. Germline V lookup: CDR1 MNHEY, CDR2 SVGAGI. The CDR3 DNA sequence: TGTGCCAGCAGTTACACAGACAGGGCGGGAAACACCATATATTTT. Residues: CASSYTDRAGNTIYF.

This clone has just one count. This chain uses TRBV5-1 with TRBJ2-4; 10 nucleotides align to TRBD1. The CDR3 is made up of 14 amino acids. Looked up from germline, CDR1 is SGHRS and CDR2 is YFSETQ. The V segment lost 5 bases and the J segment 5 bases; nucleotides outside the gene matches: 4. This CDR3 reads CASRFGQGENIQYF. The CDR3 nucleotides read TGCGCCAGCAGATTTGGACAGGGGGAAAACATTCAGTACTTC. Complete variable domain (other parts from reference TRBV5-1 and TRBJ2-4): KAGVTQTPRYLIKTRGQQVTLSCSPISGHRSVSWYQQTPGQGLQFLFEYFSETQRNKGNFPGRFSGRQFSNSRSEMNVSTLELGDSALYLCASRFGQGENIQYFGAGTRLSVL.

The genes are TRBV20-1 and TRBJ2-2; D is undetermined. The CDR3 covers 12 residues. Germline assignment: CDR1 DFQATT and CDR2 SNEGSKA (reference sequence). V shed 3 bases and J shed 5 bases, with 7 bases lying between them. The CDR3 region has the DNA TGCAGTGCTAGTTTGGGGACCGGGGAGCTGTTTTTT. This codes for CSASLGTGELFF.